A single sample gave rise to the 15 T cell receptor beta chains below, sequenced in a study of shared clonotypes between healthy human individuals (dated by TCRdb to about 2020). Library preparation employed the immunoSEQ multiplex PCR assay. TCRdb took over this immuneACCESS table, retaining in-frame rearrangements with V and J assigned. Such tables are incomplete; in checked studies, under half of the missing clones stem from an unresolved V gene, and the remainder is unexplained. Across this sample there are 1,400,000 or so clones, with 98% seen only once. Of the sample, around 0.38% is held by the ten largest clones. Sequencing was done on a sample of naive CD4+ T cells sorted from blood. The meaning of the sample's cell subset or site label: CD45RA+ positively selected. Receptors were obtained from a man aged 25 to 40 in good health.

J is TRBJ2-7 and V is TRBV5-5, with D perhaps matching TRBD1 or TRBD2 (5 bases each). The CDR3 totals 18 residues. The germline V gene encodes CDR1 SGHKS and CDR2 YYEKEE (reference sequence). V lost 4 bases and J lost 5, with 28 bases in between. The CDR3 DNA follows: TGTGCCAGCAGCAAAAAAGGCGAACTAGGGACCGTAGCCCACGAGCAGTACTTC. Encoded protein: CASSKKGELGTVAHEQYF.

The J gene is TRBJ2-3, the V gene TRBV5-1; 13 bases line up with TRBD2. CDR3 length: 18 amino acids. V lost 4 bases to trimming and J lost 0 bases; unmatched junction nucleotides: 8. Germline V lookup: CDR1 SGHRS, CDR2 YFSETQ. CDR3 DNA: TGCGCCAGCAGCACCCGACTAGCGGGAGGTTCTAGCACAGATACGCAGTATTTT. Translated: CASSTRLAGGSSTDTQYF.

CDR3 in DNA: TGTGCCAGCAGTTACGCGCCGGGACAGGTCCCCGAGCAGTACTTC. This translates into CASSYAPGQVPEQYF. The chain joins TRBV6-9 to TRBJ2-7; 8 bases align to TRBD1. The CDR3 has 15 residues. The V segment lost 3 bases and the J segment 6 bases; nucleotides outside the gene matches: 10. In germline, CDR1 is MNHGY, CDR2 SVAAGI.

The rearrangement uses TRBV28 and TRBJ1-4; 9 nucleotides align to TRBD1. Germline assignment: CDR1 MDHEN and CDR2 SYDVKM. The trim removed 9 bases at V and 10 bases at J, leaving 12 bases unmatched. The CDR3 has 14 amino acids. CDR3 in DNA: TGTGCCAGTTTGGGACAGGGCCTTTCCGGAAAACTGTTTTTT. Amino acid sequence: CASLGQGLSGKLFF.

The rearrangement links TRBV9 to TRBJ2-7; 7 bases fit TRBD2. Germline CDR1 is SGDLS and CDR2 is YYNGEE. The CDR3 spans 16 residues. V was pared by 0 bases and J by 2 bases, with 8 bases of the junction left unmatched. CDR3 sequence: CASSVAPSGKTYEQYF. The DNA of the CDR3 is TGTGCCAGCAGCGTAGCTCCTAGCGGTAAAACCTACGAGCAGTACTTC.

V usage is TRBV5-4 and J usage is TRBJ2-1; D remains unclear. V lost 1 base and J 0 bases, leaving 8 bases between the germline ends. This CDR3 is built from 15 residues. CDR1 and CDR2 (germline): SGHNT, YYREEE (reference sequence). In DNA, the CDR3 is TGTGCCAGCAGCTTGCCCGGCCTCTCCTACAATGAGCAGTTCTTC. This sequence encodes CASSLPGLSYNEQFF.

The genes are TRBV5-1 and TRBJ2-5, with 11 bases matching TRBD2. J lost 3 bases, V lost 0 bases, and 7 bases had no gene match. The CDR3 is 17 residues long. Germline CDR1 and CDR2: SGHRS and YFSETQ. The CDR3 DNA is TGCGCCAGCAGCTTGGGGATAGCGGGAGGGCGGGAAGAGACCCAGTACTTC. It translates to CASSLGIAGGREETQYF.

The chain uses TRBV2 and TRBJ1-2; 8 bases are shared with TRBD1. Per germline, CDR1 SNHLY and CDR2 FYNNEI. Unmatched junction bases numbered 10, after V lost 4 bases and J lost 6 bases. The CDR3 contains 15 residues. Here the CDR3 reads CASSVGTGIGNGYTF. The DNA of the CDR3 is TGTGCCAGCAGTGTGGGGACAGGCATCGGAAATGGCTACACCTTC.

Of note for this clone: Additional DNA sequences in this sample encode the identical CDR3. The chain is built from TRBV6-1 and TRBJ1-2, with D unclear. Germline values: CDR1 MNHNS, CDR2 SASEGT. V dropped 2 bases and J dropped 2 bases, with 6 bases sitting between them. The CDR3 loop spans 13 amino acids. CDR3 bases: TGTGCCAGCAGTGAATCGGGGAACTATGGCTACACCTTC. Protein product: CASSESGNYGYTF.

The rearrangement links TRBV19 to TRBJ1-2, with a possible D match to TRBD1 (5 bases). CDR1 is LNHDA, CDR2 SQIVND, per germline (reference sequence). This CDR3 contains 14 residues. V dropped 1 base and J dropped 2 bases, with 8 bases sitting between them. CDR3 residues: CASSIVRGNYGYTF. In DNA, the CDR3 is TGTGCCAGTAGTATAGTTAGGGGAAACTATGGCTACACCTTC.

This chain connects TRBV5-1 to TRBJ2-5, with D unclear. This CDR3 is built from 13 residues. In germline, CDR1 is SGHRS, CDR2 YFSETQ. V shed 6 bases and J shed 7 bases, with 16 bases lying between them. This CDR3 reads CASNPNTGGTQYF. The CDR3 coding sequence is TGCGCCAGCAACCCAAATACGGGTGGGACCCAGTACTTC.

V usage is TRBV28 and J usage is TRBJ2-7; TRBD1 agrees at 9 bases. J gave up 0 bases and V 6 bases, and 9 bases lay outside the gene matches. Germline assignment: CDR1 MDHEN and CDR2 SYDVKM. This CDR3 is built from 16 residues. CDR3 region: CASSLSGQGNSYEQYF. As DNA, the CDR3 is TGTGCCAGCAGCCTCTCGGGACAGGGCAACTCCTACGAGCAGTACTTC.

The rearrangement links TRBV7-9 to TRBJ2-1; 12 nucleotides agree with TRBD2. V shed 5 bases and J 6 bases; nucleotides not matched to a gene: 8. Germline V gene data show CDR1 as SEHNR and CDR2 as FQNEAQ (reference sequence). CDR3 length equals 16 residues. The CDR3 coding sequence is TGTGCCAGCAGCCCCTACTCTAGCGGGAGGGCCAATGAGCAGTTCTTC. This translates into CASSPYSSGRANEQFF.

The rearrangement joins TRBV5-1 to TRBJ2-3, with 8 nucleotides matching TRBD2. The CDR3 totals 17 residues. Losses at the gene ends were 1 base for V and 4 bases for J; bases not matched to a gene: 11. CDR1 is SGHRS, CDR2 YFSETQ, per germline. The CDR3 loop is CASSLLSGGPPPDTQYF. The CDR3 DNA reads TGCGCCAGCAGCTTGCTGTCGGGAGGGCCGCCACCAGATACGCAGTATTTT.

The chain recombines TRBV29-1 with TRBJ2-3, with D possibly matching TRBD2 (5 bases). V was clipped by 3 bases and J by 1 base, with 8 bases between them. Per germline, CDR1 SQVTM and CDR2 ANQGSEA. The CDR3 spans 13 residues. CDR3 nucleotides: TGCAGCGTTGAGAATAGCGGCACAGATACGCAGTATTTT. Encoded protein: CSVENSGTDTQYF.